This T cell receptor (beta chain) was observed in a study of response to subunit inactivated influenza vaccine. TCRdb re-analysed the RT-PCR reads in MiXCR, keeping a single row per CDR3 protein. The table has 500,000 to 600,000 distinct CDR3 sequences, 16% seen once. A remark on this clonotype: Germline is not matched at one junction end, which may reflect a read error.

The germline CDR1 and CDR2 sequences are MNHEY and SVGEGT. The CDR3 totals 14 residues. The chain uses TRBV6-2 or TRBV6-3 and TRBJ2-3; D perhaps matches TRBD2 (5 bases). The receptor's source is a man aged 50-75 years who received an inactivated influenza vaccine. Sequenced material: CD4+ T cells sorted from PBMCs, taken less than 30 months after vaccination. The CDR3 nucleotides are TGTGCCACCAGTAGGCAGAGGGGCACAGATACGCAGTATTTT. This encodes CATSRQRGTDTQYF.